This TCR beta chain was identified during a study of patients and donors after allogeneic stem cell transplantation. This clonotype has more than one count but fewer than ten. TCRdb redid the calling of the RT-PCR reads with MiXCR, one entry per CDR3 protein. Counted here are around 150,000 distinct CDR3 sequences, roughly two fifths occurring once; the ten biggest clones make up around half. CDR3 length equals 13 residues. V was pared by 3 bases and J by 2 bases, with 6 bases between. Looked up from germline, CDR1 is MDHEN and CDR2 is SYDVKM. This receptor was identified in a human donor who was either an allogeneic HSCT recipient or a stem cell or donor lymphocyte infusion donor (not recorded which). It is not recorded whose cells these are; they may come from a transplant donor. The sample was blood, either unsorted or a sorted T cell fraction (not recorded which). The chain joins TRBV28 to TRBJ2-3; D might be TRBD1 (5 bases). As DNA, the CDR3 is TGTGCCAGCAGTTTTGGACACACAGATACGCAGTATTTT. The encoded protein is CASSFGHTDTQYF.